What follows are 32 T cell receptor beta chains derived from one specimen sequenced in a study of blood T cell repertoires in COVID-19 (dated by TCRdb to the early 2020s). Library creation used the immunoSEQ multiplex PCR assay. TCRdb's version of the immuneACCESS table is confined to in-frame rearrangements and falls short of the full clone set. An unresolved V gene accounts for under half of the shortfall where checked; the remainder is of unknown origin. The sample includes approximately 90,000 clones, with more than 75% observed a single time. Clones ranked in the top ten supply roughly 17% of the sample. Input material: peripheral blood. The receptors were gathered from a human donor in a cohort sampled during active COVID-19.

The chain links TRBV19 to TRBJ1-4, with D perhaps TRBD1 (6 bases). V lost 7 bases and J lost 7, with 28 bases in between. The germline V gene encodes CDR1 LNHDA and CDR2 SQIVND (reference sequence). The length of the CDR3 is 18 residues. The CDR3 here is CASTLRDGQWSLGEKLFF. The CDR3 nucleotides are TGTGCCAGTACCCTAAGGGATGGACAGTGGTCTTTGGGTGAAAAACTGTTTTTT. The full variable domain, in which reference TRBV19 and TRBJ1-4 provide the parts outside the CDR3, is DGGITQSPKYLFRKEGQNVTLSCEQNLNHDAMYWYRQDPGQGLRLIYYSQIVNDFQKGDIAEGYSVSREKKESFPLTVTSAQKNPTAFYLCASTLRDGQWSLGEKLFFGSGTQLSVL.

This clone was detected once. The J gene is TRBJ1-2, the V gene TRBV30; D remains unclear. The germline V and J ends were trimmed by 3 bases and 3 bases, with 11 bases remaining between them. CDR1 and CDR2 (germline): GTSNPN, SVGIG (reference sequence). This CDR3 has 13 residues. For the CDR3, the DNA is TGTGCCTGGAGCCCCGACCGGGACTATGGCTACACCTTC. This gives the protein CAWSPDRDYGYTF.

The rearrangement joins TRBV4-1 to TRBJ1-5, with unresolved D. The CDR3 is made up of 16 amino acids. CDR1 is MGHRA, CDR2 YSYEKL, per germline. The V end lost 0 bases, the J end lost 2 bases, and 11 bases lay between the germline ends. The CDR3 DNA reads as TGCGCCAGCAGCCAAGATCTGGCAGGTCGCAATCAGCCCCAGCATTTT. This gives the protein CASSQDLAGRNQPQHF.

The chain links TRBV3-1 (or the pseudogene TRBV3-2) to TRBJ1-5; TRBD1 might be the D (6 bases). Per germline, CDR1 LGHDT and CDR2 YNNKEL (reference sequence). This CDR3 contains 15 residues. The V end was cut by 1 base, the J end by 5 bases, with 12 bases between. The CDR3 sequence is CASSQGDISYQPQHF. CDR3 DNA: TGTGCCAGCAGCCAAGGGGACATTTCCTATCAGCCCCAGCATTTT.

The rearrangement joins TRBV30 to TRBJ2-6; D remains ambiguous. CDR3 size: 14 residues. The V end lost 5 bases, the J end lost 5 bases, and 13 bases lay between the germline ends. The germline V gene has CDR1 GTSNPN and CDR2 SVGIG (reference sequence). CDR3 loop: CAWSVPRRANVLTF. The CDR3 DNA sequence: TGTGCCTGGTCGGTCCCGAGGCGGGCCAACGTCCTGACTTTC.

The chain joins TRBV5-4 to TRBJ2-1; D unresolved. Germline CDR1 SGHNT, CDR2 YYREEE (reference sequence). The CDR3 extends over 16 amino acids. Trimming removed 2 bases from V and 0 bases from J, with 12 bases in between. The CDR3 sequence is CASSFPSPGSYNEQFF. CDR3 DNA: TGTGCCAGCAGCTTCCCCTCACCCGGCTCCTACAATGAGCAGTTCTTC.

The chain joins TRBV18 to TRBJ2-2; no clear D gene. Trimming cost V 3 bases and J 6 bases, with 8 bases left between them. Germline CDR1 KGHSH, CDR2 LQKENI. There are 13 residues in the CDR3. In DNA form, the CDR3 reads TGTGCCAGCTCACCCCCTAGTCCCGGGGAGCTGTTTTTT. Translated, it gives CASSPPSPGELFF. Combining the CDR3 with reference TRBV18 and TRBJ2-2 gives the whole variable domain NAGVMQNPRHLVRRRGQEARLRCSPMKGHSHVYWYRQLPEEGLKFMVYLQKENIIDESGMPKERFSAEFPKEGPSILRIQQVVRGDSAAYFCASSPPSPGELFFGEGSRLTVL.

The rearrangement links TRBV7-2 to TRBJ2-7; 11 nucleotides align to TRBD2. Germline lookup yields CDR1 SGHTA and CDR2 FQGNSA. V shed 3 bases, J shed 6 bases, and the junction held 1 base outside the gene matches. The CDR3 is made up of 13 amino acids. The CDR3 DNA is TGTGCCAGCAGCTTCGGGACTAGCGGCGAGCAGTACTTC. Translated, it gives CASSFGTSGEQYF.

The J gene is TRBJ2-3, the V gene TRBV27; no definite D call. The V end lost 9 bases, the J end lost 9 bases, and 4 bases lay between the germline ends. The CDR3 has 8 residues. Germline V gene lookup returns CDR1 MNHEY and CDR2 SMNVEV (reference sequence). The CDR3 loop reads CARETQYF. The CDR3 DNA follows: TGTGCCAGGGAGACGCAGTATTTT.

The chain links TRBV9 to TRBJ1-2; D call uncertain. CDR1 and CDR2 (germline): SGDLS, YYNGEE. Trimming left V 0 bases short and J 1 base short, with 7 bases between. CDR3 length: 14 amino acids. The chain's CDR3 is CASSVGGDNYGYTF. As DNA, the CDR3 is TGTGCCAGCAGCGTAGGCGGGGATAACTATGGCTACACCTTC. Complete variable domain (other parts from reference TRBV9 and TRBJ1-2): DSGVTQTPKHLITATGQRVTLRCSPRSGDLSVYWYQQSLDQGLQFLIQYYNGEERAKGNILERFSAQQFPDLHSELNLSSLELGDSALYFCASSVGGDNYGYTFGSGTRLTVV.

V and J are TRBV9 and TRBJ2-3; D remains unclear. Trimming removed 4 bases at V and 5 bases at J, with 23 bases between. The CDR3 is 17 amino acids. Germline V gene lookup returns CDR1 SGDLS and CDR2 YYNGEE. The CDR3 region is CASSPAPAALGGDTQYF. DNA for the CDR3: TGTGCCAGCAGCCCCGCCCCTGCGGCACTTGGTGGAGATACGCAGTATTTT. Together with reference TRBV9 and TRBJ2-3, the CDR3 gives the full variable domain: DSGVTQTPKHLITATGQRVTLRCSPRSGDLSVYWYQQSLDQGLQFLIQYYNGEERAKGNILERFSAQQFPDLHSELNLSSLELGDSALYFCASSPAPAALGGDTQYFGPGTRLTVL.

The chain links TRBV30 to TRBJ1-2; a possible D gene is TRBD1 (5 bases). Germline V gives CDR1 GTSNPN, CDR2 SVGIG (reference sequence). Trimming removed 2 bases from V and 2 bases from J, with 12 bases in between. The CDR3 has 14 amino acids. Here the CDR3 reads CAWSMGQGNYGYTF. The CDR3 region has the DNA TGTGCCTGGAGTATGGGGCAGGGAAACTATGGCTACACCTTC.

The chain carries TRBV9 and TRBJ1-1, with a weak D call TRBD1 (5 bases). Between the trimmed V and J ends, which lost 0 bases and 0 bases, there was a span of 6 bases. Germline assignment: CDR1 SGDLS and CDR2 YYNGEE. CDR3 length: 14 amino acids. The CDR3: CASSVEGVNTEAFF. CDR3 nucleotide sequence: TGTGCCAGCAGCGTAGAAGGGGTGAACACTGAAGCTTTCTTT.

This clone was counted only a few times. The genes are TRBV5-8 and TRBJ1-3; TRBD1 matches at 7 bases. J gave up 2 bases and V 4 bases, and 12 bases lay outside the gene matches. The CDR3 sequence is 17 residues long. CDR1 SGHTS and CDR2 YDEGEE come from the germline V gene. The CDR3 region is CASSGTTTGPAGNTIYF. CDR3 nucleotides: TGTGCCAGCAGCGGGACAACGACAGGGCCGGCTGGAAACACCATATATTTT.

The chain employs TRBV2 and TRBJ1-6, with 8 bases lining up with TRBD1. CDR3 size: 14 residues. Germline V gene lookup returns CDR1 SNHLY and CDR2 FYNNEI. V lost 10 bases to trimming and J lost 7 bases; unmatched junction nucleotides: 9. CDR3 protein: CATQDRVKNSPLHF. Written as DNA, the CDR3 is TGTGCCACCCAGGACAGGGTCAAGAATTCACCCCTCCACTTT.

The rearrangement links TRBV27 to TRBJ1-3, with D possibly TRBD1 on 6 matching bases. The V and J ends lost 5 bases and 2 bases respectively, with 16 bases between them. CDR1 and CDR2 (germline): MNHEY, SMNVEV (reference sequence). This CDR3 region has 16 residues. CDR3 protein: CASSPSQGRTGNTIYF. In nucleotides, the CDR3 is TGTGCCAGCAGTCCCTCCCAGGGGCGGACTGGAAACACCATATATTTT.

The chain uses TRBV19 and TRBJ2-1; 10 bases agree with TRBD2. J gave up 1 base and V 0 bases, and 6 bases lay outside the gene matches. The CDR3 spans 18 residues. Per the germline V gene, CDR1 is LNHDA and CDR2 is SQIVND (reference sequence). The CDR3 loop reads CASSIDSGGAQSYNEQFF. CDR3 coding DNA: TGTGCCAGTAGTATAGACAGCGGGGGGGCCCAATCCTACAATGAGCAGTTCTTC.

The genes are TRBV6-6 and TRBJ2-5, with 9 bases fitting TRBD1. Trimming took 4 bases from V and 4 from J; bases not matched to a gene: 7. In germline, CDR1 is MNHNY, CDR2 SVGAGI (reference sequence). The CDR3 is made up of 15 amino acids. The DNA for the CDR3 is TGTGCCAGCAGTTTACCCCGGGGACAGGGAGAGACCCAGTACTTC. Amino acids: CASSLPRGQGETQYF.

This clone was seen repeatedly, ten times or more. The chain uses TRBV5-4 and TRBJ2-3; unclear D gene. Between the trimmed V and J ends, which lost 0 bases and 3 bases, there was a span of 5 bases. The CDR3 runs to 13 residues. Germline-derived CDR1 and CDR2 are SGHNT and YYREEE (reference sequence). CDR3 in amino acids: CASSLDSTDTQYF. The CDR3 region has the DNA TGTGCCAGCAGCTTGGACAGTACAGATACGCAGTATTTT. Looking up the rest from reference TRBV5-4 and TRBJ2-3 gives the full variable domain: ETGVTQSPTHLIKTRGQQVTLRCSSQSGHNTVSWYQQALGQGPQFIFQYYREEENGRGNFPPRFSGLQFPNYSSELNVNALELDDSALYLCASSLDSTDTQYFGPGTRLTVL.

This clone was seen a single time. The J gene is TRBJ1-4, the V gene TRBV3-1 (or the pseudogene TRBV3-2), with 8 positions matching TRBD1. This CDR3 region has 14 residues. V trimming: 2 bases; J trimming: 5 bases; junction bases outside the gene matches: 1. Germline V gene lookup returns CDR1 LGHDT and CDR2 YNNKEL (reference sequence). The CDR3 protein is CASSQRQGNEKLFF. DNA for the CDR3: TGTGCCAGCAGCCAACGACAGGGGAATGAAAAACTGTTTTTT.

The chain has TRBV9 and TRBJ2-2; maybe TRBD1 (5 bases). The CDR3 length is 14 residues. Germline assignment: CDR1 SGDLS and CDR2 YYNGEE. The V and J ends lost 5 bases and 2 bases respectively, with 10 bases between them. This CDR3 is CASRSGQNTGELFF. The DNA of the CDR3 is TGTGCCAGCAGATCAGGACAAAACACCGGGGAGCTGTTTTTT. Full variable domain (outside the CDR3, taken from reference TRBV9 and TRBJ2-2): DSGVTQTPKHLITATGQRVTLRCSPRSGDLSVYWYQQSLDQGLQFLIQYYNGEERAKGNILERFSAQQFPDLHSELNLSSLELGDSALYFCASRSGQNTGELFFGEGSRLTVL.

The rearrangement joins TRBV15 to TRBJ2-1; D is unclear. This CDR3 contains 15 residues. Germline V gene sequence: CDR1 LNHNV, CDR2 YYDKDF (reference sequence). V was trimmed by 0 bases and J by 0 bases, leaving 6 bases between them. The CDR3 spells CATSRDGNSYNEQFF. In DNA form, the CDR3 reads TGTGCCACCAGCAGAGATGGCAACTCCTACAATGAGCAGTTCTTC.

This clone was seen a few times. This sequence joins TRBV19 and TRBJ2-7, with D perhaps TRBD1 (6 bases). V was clipped by 4 bases and J by 2 bases, with 12 bases between them. CDR3 size: 14 residues. The germline CDR1 and CDR2 sequences are LNHDA and SQIVND (reference sequence). The CDR3 DNA is TGTGCCAGTAGTACCCTAGGACAGACCTACGAGCAGTACTTC. Encoded protein: CASSTLGQTYEQYF.

The J gene is TRBJ1-4, the V gene TRBV5-6; 10 nucleotides match TRBD1. Germline V gene sequence: CDR1 SGHDT, CDR2 YYEEEE. V shed 4 bases, J shed 8 bases, and the junction held 8 bases outside the gene matches. The CDR3 consists of 15 residues. DNA of the CDR3: TGTGCCAGCAGCACCGACAGGGGGCAGCGCGAAAAACTGTTTTTT. Its protein product is CASSTDRGQREKLFF.

V is TRBV4-2 and J is TRBJ2-6; D is possibly TRBD1 (5 bases). The V end lost 4 bases, the J end lost 0 bases, and 16 bases lay between the germline ends. Germline-derived CDR1 and CDR2 are LGHNA and YNFKEQ. The CDR3 extends over 18 amino acids. The CDR3 reads CASSPGARQYSGANVLTF. In nucleotides, the CDR3 is TGTGCCAGCAGCCCTGGGGCTCGACAGTACTCTGGGGCCAACGTCCTGACTTTC.

V and J are TRBV15 and TRBJ2-3, with D possibly being TRBD1 (5 bases). Trimming pared 5 bases from V and 4 bases from J, leaving 10 bases between. The CDR3 runs 13 residues. In germline, CDR1 is LNHNV, CDR2 YYDKDF (reference sequence). The CDR3 sequence: CATSGALADTQYF. The CDR3 bases are TGTGCCACCAGCGGGGCCTTAGCAGATACGCAGTATTTT.

This chain uses TRBV5-1 with TRBJ1-1, with 9 nucleotides matching TRBD1. Germline V CDR1 and CDR2: SGHRS, YFSETQ. Trimming at V came to 0 bases and at J to 4 bases, leaving 4 bases not matched to a gene. The length of the CDR3 is 15 residues. In DNA form, the CDR3 reads TGCGCCAGCAGCTTGGAAACAGGGGGCCGCACTGAAGCTTTCTTT. Protein product: CASSLETGGRTEAFF.

The J gene is TRBJ1-2, the V gene TRBV5-1, with TRBD1 identical over 9 bases. Germline trimming cut 7 bases from V and 7 bases from J; bases unmatched to any gene: 8. Germline V gives CDR1 SGHRS, CDR2 YFSETQ. The CDR3 runs 13 residues. CDR3: CASRPQGAGGYTF. CDR3 coding DNA: TGCGCCAGCCGTCCACAGGGGGCGGGTGGCTACACCTTC.

The chain carries TRBV6-5 and TRBJ1-2; D perhaps matches TRBD1 (6 bases). CDR1 and CDR2 (germline): MNHEY, SVGAGI. V gave up 2 bases and J gave up 6 bases, with 13 bases separating them. CDR3 length equals 14 residues. The CDR3 region has the DNA TGTGCCAGCAGTTACGGCAGGGGCAAGAATGGCTACACCTTC. It encodes CASSYGRGKNGYTF.

The count of this clone is one. The V call is TRBV5-5, the J call TRBJ1-2; 10 nucleotides match TRBD1. This CDR3 region has 12 residues. Trimming cost V 3 bases and J 13 bases; bases outside gene matches: 6. Germline V gene data show CDR1 as SGHKS and CDR2 as YYEKEE (reference sequence). The CDR3 reads CASSWRQGAVTF. As DNA, the CDR3 is TGTGCCAGCAGCTGGAGACAGGGGGCGGTCACCTTC.

V usage is TRBV4-3 and J usage is TRBJ1-1; 8 bases match TRBD1. V gave up 4 bases and J gave up 7 bases; unmatched junction bases: 2. Germline CDR1 reads LGHNA; CDR2 reads YSLEER. The CDR3 totals 12 residues. The CDR3 DNA reads TGCGCCAGCAGCCCAGGGGGCCATGAAGCTTTCTTT. It is translated as CASSPGGHEAFF.

This chain connects TRBV29-1 to TRBJ1-1; 9 positions agree with TRBD1. The CDR3 is 14 amino acids. CDR1 and CDR2 from the germline V gene are SQVTM and ANQGSEA. V was clipped by 4 bases and J by 6 bases; unmatched bases: 9. In DNA, the CDR3 is TGCAGCGTTGGGACGGGACAGGGTAGGGCTGAAGCTTTCTTT. Its protein product is CSVGTGQGRAEAFF.